What follows are 29 T cell receptor beta chains derived from one specimen sequenced in a study of control samples from healthy donors and cancer patients. Sequencing used immunoSEQ multiplex PCR; TCRdb keeps in-frame clones, though not all of them. The repertoire holds about 22,000 clones, with around 83% as singletons. Sequenced input: PBMCs. The receptor source for this set is a man aged 60 to 69 with head and neck cancer.

The chain links TRBV11-3 to TRBJ2-1, with 9 bases aligning to TRBD1. This CDR3 has 15 amino acids. Germline CDR1 reads SGHNT; CDR2 reads YENEEA. Losses at the gene ends were 4 bases for V and 5 bases for J; bases not matched to a gene: 6. The CDR3 loop reads CASSSRTGVDNEQFF. The CDR3 bases are TGTGCCAGCAGCTCTCGGACAGGGGTTGACAATGAGCAGTTCTTC.

The chain joins TRBV5-6 to TRBJ1-4; 10 nucleotides agree with TRBD1. With V trimmed by 4 bases and J by 8 bases, 8 bases remained unmatched. CDR1 and CDR2 from the germline V gene are SGHDT and YYEEEE. CDR3 length equals 15 residues. The CDR3 bases are TGTGCCAGCAGCGGGACCGGGACAGGGGTCGAAAAACTGTTTTTT. Translation: CASSGTGTGVEKLFF. Supplemented by reference TRBV5-6 and TRBJ1-4, the full variable domain reads DAGVTQSPTHLIKTRGQQVTLRCSPKSGHDTVSWYQQALGQGPQFIFQYYEEEERQRGNFPDRFSGHQFPNYSSELNVNALLLGDSALYLCASSGTGTGVEKLFFGSGTQLSVL.

This CDR3 reads CASSLGTGEQYF. CDR3 in DNA: TGTGCCAGCAGCTTGGGTACAGGGGAGCAGTACTTC. The gene calls are TRBV5-4 and TRBJ2-7; perhaps TRBD1 as D (6 bases). This CDR3 has 12 amino acids. Germline V CDR1 and CDR2: SGHNT, YYREEE (reference sequence). V was trimmed by 0 bases and J by 7 bases, leaving 8 bases between them.

The chain links TRBV7-6 to TRBJ2-5, with 8 bases fitting TRBD2. CDR3 length equals 14 residues. Germline CDR1 and CDR2: SGHVS and FNYEAQ. V lost 5 bases and J lost 6; bases outside the gene matches: 8. The CDR3 DNA reads as TGTGCCAGCAGCCAAGCGGGAGATGGAAAGACCCAGTACTTC. Translation: CASSQAGDGKTQYF.

For the CDR3, the DNA is TGCGCCAGCAGCCAAGATTCGGCGGGAGACCACCCCACAGATACGCAGTATTTT. Amino acid sequence: CASSQDSAGDHPTDTQYF. This chain uses TRBV4-3 with TRBJ2-3; 7 bases are shared with TRBD2. The CDR3 spans 18 residues. CDR1 LGHNA and CDR2 YSLEER come from the germline V gene. With 0 bases clipped from V and 2 bases from J, the junction kept 11 bases outside the gene matches.

This chain uses TRBV5-4 with TRBJ2-1; no reliable D call. Deletions cut 3 bases from V and 4 bases from J, with 11 bases between. The germline CDR1 and CDR2 sequences are SGHNT and YYREEE (reference sequence). The CDR3 is made up of 14 amino acids. In DNA form, the CDR3 reads TGTGCCAGCAGCTACACGACCCTTTACAATGAGCAGTTCTTC. This gives the protein CASSYTTLYNEQFF.

The V gene is TRBV30, the J gene TRBJ2-1, with D hard to call. The CDR3 has 11 residues. Per the germline V gene, CDR1 is GTSNPN and CDR2 is SVGIG (reference sequence). Trimming removed 3 bases at V and 3 bases at J, with 3 bases between. CDR3: CAWSHYNEQFF. The CDR3 nucleotides are TGTGCCTGGAGCCACTACAATGAGCAGTTCTTC.

The V and J genes are TRBV2 and TRBJ1-4; possible D gene TRBD1, 5 bases. Trimming removed 7 bases from V and 10 bases from J, with 19 bases in between. Germline loops: CDR1 SNHLY, CDR2 FYNNEI. CDR3 size: 14 residues. The CDR3 DNA reads TGTGCCAGCACTGACCCCCGGGACCCTGGAAAACTGTTTTTT. It translates to CASTDPRDPGKLFF.

The chain has TRBV5-6 and TRBJ1-5, with unresolved D. Per germline, CDR1 SGHDT and CDR2 YYEEEE. Trimming stripped 4 bases from V and 7 bases from J, with 15 bases between. The CDR3 runs 14 residues. This CDR3 reads CASSMGRVGQPQHF. In DNA, the CDR3 is TGTGCCAGCAGCATGGGGAGGGTAGGGCAGCCCCAGCATTTT.

V gene TRBV7-8 combines with J gene TRBJ2-2; no clear D gene. In germline, CDR1 is SGHVS, CDR2 FQNEAQ. The CDR3 runs to 14 residues. The V end lost 1 base, the J end lost 5 bases, and 8 bases lay between the germline ends. The CDR3 sequence: CASSLGFGTGELFF. CDR3 nucleotides: TGTGCCAGCAGCTTAGGTTTTGGGACCGGGGAGCTGTTTTTT.

V gene TRBV7-2 combines with J gene TRBJ2-5; D gene ambiguous. Germline CDR1 and CDR2: SGHTA and FQGNSA. The CDR3 totals 11 residues. V dropped 4 bases and J dropped 10 bases, with 10 bases sitting between them. Here the CDR3 reads CASSSDLDQYF. The CDR3 DNA reads as TGTGCCAGCAGCTCCGACTTGGACCAGTACTTC.

The rearrangement joins TRBV4-1 to TRBJ2-7; 15 bases line up with TRBD2. This CDR3 comprises 18 residues. Trimming removed 2 bases from V and 7 bases from J; junction bases left unmatched: 12. The germline V gene encodes CDR1 MGHRA and CDR2 YSYEKL. The CDR3 coding sequence is TGCGCCAGCAGCCAAAAAGGACTAGCGGGAGGGCCCCTGGGGGAGCAGTACTTC. It translates to CASSQKGLAGGPLGEQYF.

The chain is built from TRBV2 and TRBJ1-2; 8 bases are a match to TRBD1. Trimming cost V 5 bases and J 0 bases; bases outside gene matches: 8. The germline V gene has CDR1 SNHLY and CDR2 FYNNEI. This CDR3 is 16 amino acids long. The CDR3 reads CASSPRTGRPNYGYTF. The CDR3 DNA reads TGTGCCAGCAGTCCCAGGACAGGGCGACCTAACTATGGCTACACCTTC.

The V call is TRBV10-3, the J call TRBJ2-2, with D maybe TRBD2 (6 bases). Trimming stripped 6 bases from V and 4 bases from J, with 6 bases between. Germline V CDR1 and CDR2: ENHRY, SYGVKD. The CDR3 spans 12 residues. The CDR3 DNA reads TGTGCCATCAGCGGGGGCACCGGGGAGCTGTTTTTT. This sequence encodes CAISGGTGELFF.

This chain connects TRBV11-3 to TRBJ2-2, with D possibly TRBD2 on 6 matching bases. Germline V lookup: CDR1 SGHNT, CDR2 YENEEA. Between the trimmed V and J ends, which lost 4 bases and 0 bases, there was a span of 18 bases. The CDR3 sequence is 18 residues long. CDR3 sequence reads: CASSSYQGGTPNTGELFF. The DNA of the CDR3 is TGTGCCAGCAGCTCCTATCAGGGCGGGACCCCGAACACCGGGGAGCTGTTTTTT.

The chain carries TRBV27 and TRBJ2-5; 11 bases agree with TRBD1. V shed 6 bases and J 9 bases; nucleotides not matched to a gene: 6. Germline V lookup: CDR1 MNHEY, CDR2 SMNVEV (reference sequence). This CDR3 comprises 13 residues. CDR3 DNA: TGTGCCAGCAGACCCGGGGACAGGGGGGCCCAGTACTTC. Translation gives CASRPGDRGAQYF.

This chain connects TRBV19 to TRBJ2-7, with D perhaps TRBD2 (6 bases). This CDR3 region has 13 residues. V was pared by 3 bases and J by 2 bases, with 8 bases between. CDR1 LNHDA and CDR2 SQIVND come from the germline V gene (reference sequence). CDR3 coding DNA: TGTGCCAGTAGTATCCGACTAGCCTACGAGCAGTACTTC. As protein: CASSIRLAYEQYF.

The genes are TRBV29-1 and TRBJ2-7; TRBD1 matches at 11 bases. The CDR3 sequence is 13 residues long. V dropped 7 bases and J dropped 2; count of bases not matched to a gene: 4. Germline V gene data show CDR1 as SQVTM and CDR2 as ANQGSEA. CDR3 bases: TGCAGCGCCTGGACAGGGGGCCCCTACGAGCAGTACTTC. Translation gives CSAWTGGPYEQYF.

The chain carries TRBV11-2 and TRBJ2-5; D ambiguous. Germline V gene data show CDR1 as SGHAT and CDR2 as FQNNGV. Trimming stripped 5 bases from V and 5 bases from J, with 27 bases between. The CDR3 sequence is 18 residues long. The CDR3 coding sequence is TGTGCCAGCAGCCCCGTACGATCGAGCCTAACCAGCCAGGAGACCCAGTACTTC. Protein: CASSPVRSSLTSQETQYF.

The table lists this clone with a count of one. The CDR3 loop reads CASSSQGSYNSPLHF. CDR3 sequence (DNA): TGTGCCAGCTCATCCCAGGGTTCCTATAATTCACCCCTCCACTTT. The V and J genes are TRBV18 and TRBJ1-6; D possibly corresponds to TRBD1 (5 bases). The CDR3 runs 15 residues. Looked up from germline, CDR1 is KGHSH and CDR2 is LQKENI. Deletions cut 5 bases from V and 1 base from J, with 9 bases between.

The V gene is TRBV7-2, the J gene TRBJ2-3; D not certain. The CDR3 is made up of 13 amino acids. Trimming shortened V by 4 bases and J by 2 bases, and 7 bases separated the two germline ends. Germline CDR1 SGHTA, CDR2 FQGNSA. In nucleotides, the CDR3 is TGTGCCAGCAGCTACGGTCCCACAGATACGCAGTATTTT. This translates into CASSYGPTDTQYF.

There are a few counts of this clone. J is TRBJ2-5 and V is TRBV29-1; possible D gene TRBD2, 6 bases. There are 13 residues in the CDR3. The germline V gene encodes CDR1 SQVTM and CDR2 ANQGSEA. V lost 4 bases, J lost 2 bases, and 11 bases lay in between. CDR3 in DNA: TGCAGCGTTGGGTCAGGGACTCAAGAGACCCAGTACTTC. The encoded protein is CSVGSGTQETQYF.

Only one count was recorded for this clone. The J gene is TRBJ2-4, the V gene TRBV5-4; D gene unclear. CDR1 and CDR2 (germline): SGHNT, YYREEE (reference sequence). The CDR3 runs 14 residues. Trimming left V 0 bases short and J 0 bases short, with 4 bases between. The CDR3 coding sequence is TGTGCCAGCAGCTTGGCGAAAGCCAAAAACATTCAGTACTTC. Translated: CASSLAKAKNIQYF.

The V gene is TRBV6-5, the J gene TRBJ2-1, with D tentatively TRBD1 (6 bases). This CDR3 has 15 amino acids. With 5 bases removed from V and 0 bases from J, the gap between germline ends came to 11 bases. CDR1 and CDR2 from the germline V gene are MNHEY and SVGAGI. CDR3 in DNA: TGTGCCAGCAGTAGGGACAATCGCTCCTACAATGAGCAGTTCTTC. Its translation: CASSRDNRSYNEQFF.

Only a few counts were recorded for this clone. Other nucleotide sequences from this sample produce the same CDR3. The chain couples TRBV19 to TRBJ2-1, with 10 bases matching TRBD1. The CDR3 extends over 15 amino acids. J lost 4 bases, V lost 8 bases, and 8 bases had no gene match. The germline CDR1 and CDR2 sequences are LNHDA and SQIVND (reference sequence). The CDR3 DNA reads TGTGCCAGTTCCTCCGGGACAGGGGCTTACAATGAGCAGTTCTTC. Translated: CASSSGTGAYNEQFF.

The chain carries TRBV5-1 and TRBJ2-7; 7 bases map to TRBD2. Germline CDR1 is SGHRS and CDR2 is YFSETQ. With V trimmed by 0 bases and J by 2 bases, 2 bases remained unmatched. This CDR3 is 14 amino acids long. The CDR3 coding sequence is TGCGCCAGCAGCTTGGTGGGAGGGCCCTACGAGCAGTACTTC. This sequence encodes CASSLVGGPYEQYF.

This chain uses TRBV5-4 with TRBJ1-2; 7 nucleotides match TRBD1. After removal of 3 bases from V and 0 bases from J, the junction contained 14 bases not matched to a gene. The V gene's germline CDR1 is SGHNT and CDR2 YYREEE (reference sequence). This CDR3 has 18 residues. The CDR3 reads CASSYNRGLSLANYGYTF. Here the CDR3 DNA reads TGTGCCAGCAGCTATAACAGGGGACTTAGTCTGGCTAACTATGGCTACACCTTC.

This clone was counted between two and nine times. V usage is TRBV6-5 and J usage is TRBJ1-6; 7 nucleotides match TRBD1. The CDR3 sequence is 15 residues long. The junction had 8 bases not matched to a gene; V was cut back by 7 bases and J by 5 bases. Germline V gene data show CDR1 as MNHEY and CDR2 as SVGAGI. CDR3 residues: CASIPRGTDNSPLHF. CDR3 nucleotides: TGTGCCAGCATCCCCAGAGGGACAGATAATTCACCCCTCCACTTT.

The V gene is TRBV21-1, the J gene TRBJ1-3; whether TRBD1, the table's D call, matches the DNA was not checked. TRBV21-1 is classified as a pseudogene. The CDR3 length is 16 residues. The CDR3 loop is CASSKVGTGDGNTIYF. For the CDR3, the DNA is TGTGCCAGCAGCAAAGTGGGGACAGGGGATGGAAACACCATATATTTT.